One and the same sample provided the 23 T cell receptor beta chains below, sequenced in a study of blood T cell repertoires in COVID-19 (dated by TCRdb to 2018 to 2021). Library method: the immunoSEQ multiplex PCR assay. The clones in this table, taken by TCRdb from immuneACCESS, are in-frame only. Not every clone is retained; where verified, under half of the shortfall comes from an unresolved V gene, and the cause of the rest is unknown. A total of around 100,000 clones appear in this sample, roughly 89% of them only once. The ten largest make up roughly 15% of the sample. What was sequenced was peripheral blood. The source of these receptors is a human donor in a cohort sampled during active COVID-19.

This sequence joins TRBV10-2 and TRBJ1-2; TRBD1 matches at 8 bases. Losses at the gene ends were 2 bases for V and 10 bases for J; bases not matched to a gene: 6. The CDR3 spans 13 residues. Germline V gene sequence: CDR1 WSHSY, CDR2 SAAADI. Written as DNA, the CDR3 is TGCGCCAGCAGTGAGCGGACAGGGTACGACTACACCTTC. This codes for CASSERTGYDYTF.

This chain links TRBV4-1 with TRBJ2-4; 8 nucleotides align to TRBD2. In germline, CDR1 is MGHRA, CDR2 YSYEKL. Losses at the gene ends were 0 bases for V and 9 bases for J; bases not matched to a gene: 10. The CDR3 extends over 16 amino acids. The CDR3 protein is CASSQDVYRGGGIQYF. The DNA of the CDR3 is TGCGCCAGCAGCCAAGACGTCTACCGGGGGGGTGGCATTCAGTACTTC.

The chain joins TRBV10-3 to TRBJ1-4; D not certain. Germline V gives CDR1 ENHRY, CDR2 SYGVKD. The CDR3 totals 17 residues. Trimming cost V 0 bases and J 5 bases, with 16 bases left between them. The CDR3 loop reads CAISESWREGPNEKLFF. For the CDR3, the DNA is TGTGCCATCAGTGAGTCATGGAGGGAAGGGCCAAATGAAAAACTGTTTTTT.

This chain links TRBV27 with TRBJ2-3; 8 nucleotides match TRBD2. The CDR3 runs 15 residues. J lost 8 bases, V lost 3 bases, and 10 bases had no gene match. CDR1 is MNHEY, CDR2 SMNVEV, per germline (reference sequence). The CDR3 region has the DNA TGTGCCAGCAGTTTGGCGGGAGGCCCCGGGGGTACGCAGTATTTT. It translates to CASSLAGGPGGTQYF.

The chain has TRBV29-1 and TRBJ2-7, with 10 positions matching TRBD2. Germline CDR1 and CDR2: SQVTM and ANQGSEA. J lost 0 bases, V lost 6 bases, and 8 bases had no gene match. This CDR3 has 15 amino acids. The CDR3 here is CSVKGLAESSYEQYF. As DNA, the CDR3 is TGCAGCGTGAAAGGACTAGCGGAAAGCTCCTACGAGCAGTACTTC.

V usage is TRBV18 and J usage is TRBJ2-1, with TRBD2 as a possible D gene (5 bases). With 0 bases removed from V and 0 bases from J, the gap between germline ends came to 9 bases. The CDR3 is 16 amino acids. Germline V gives CDR1 KGHSH, CDR2 LQKENI. The CDR3 DNA sequence: TGTGCCAGCTCACCACCGACGCGGGCCTCCTACAATGAGCAGTTCTTC. Translation: CASSPPTRASYNEQFF.

This rearrangement joins TRBV24-1 to TRBJ1-1; D unresolved. The CDR3 is made up of 9 amino acids. Between the trimmed V and J ends, which lost 7 bases and 8 bases, there was a span of 4 bases. CDR1 and CDR2 from the germline V gene are KGHDR and SFDVKD. CDR3 sequence (DNA): TGTGCCACCAGCGTGGAAGCTTTCTTT. Amino acid sequence: CATSVEAFF.

In DNA, the CDR3 is TGTGCCAGCAGTTTAGCGGGAGGGCTTGGAGATACGCAGTATTTT. Its translation: CASSLAGGLGDTQYF. V gene TRBV27 combines with J gene TRBJ2-3; 9 bases match TRBD2. The CDR3 totals 15 residues. The trim removed 2 bases at V and 5 bases at J, leaving 5 bases unmatched. Per germline, CDR1 MNHEY and CDR2 SMNVEV (reference sequence).

This chain links TRBV7-8 with TRBJ2-3, with a weak D call TRBD1 (6 bases). Germline V gene data show CDR1 as SGHVS and CDR2 as FQNEAQ. V lost 3 bases and J 1 base, leaving 14 bases between the germline ends. The length of the CDR3 is 16 residues. In DNA, the CDR3 is TGTGCCAGCAGCTTGAGACAGGTGTGGGGCACAGATACGCAGTATTTT. Amino acid sequence: CASSLRQVWGTDTQYF.

Regarding this clone: A read error may produce the germline difference seen at one junction end. The V call is TRBV9, the J call TRBJ2-1; TRBD2 might be the D (7 bases). The CDR3 has 17 residues. Germline loops: CDR1 SGDLS, CDR2 YYNGEE. CDR3: CASSVGFRGGSDNEQFF. CDR3 sequence (DNA): TGTGCCAGCAGCGTAGGCTTTAGGGGGGGCTCCGACAATGAGCAGTTCTTC.

This clone was observed a few times. The V call is TRBV2, the J call TRBJ2-7; perhaps TRBD2 as D (5 bases). Germline values: CDR1 SNHLY, CDR2 FYNNEI. Trimming took 7 bases from V and 0 from J, leaving 13 bases between them. CDR3 length equals 14 residues. In nucleotides, the CDR3 is TGTGCCAGCACCCGCCGGGATACCTCCTACGAGCAGTACTTC. It specifies CASTRRDTSYEQYF.

The CDR3 DNA follows: TGTGCCAGCAGTGAATTCAGGGGACAGAATGGCTACACCTTC. It encodes CASSEFRGQNGYTF. J is TRBJ1-2 and V is TRBV25-1; the match to TRBD1 covers 7 bases. V shed 1 base, J shed 6 bases, and the junction held 5 bases outside the gene matches. The CDR3 extends over 14 amino acids. Germline CDR1 reads MGHDK; CDR2 reads SYGVNS.

The chain links TRBV6-1 to TRBJ1-5, with TRBD1 identical over 7 bases. This CDR3 spans 16 amino acids. Per the germline V gene, CDR1 is MNHNS and CDR2 is SASEGT. Trimming took 4 bases from V and 0 from J; bases not matched to a gene: 6. CDR3 loop: CASSGRGAYSNQPQHF. For the CDR3, the DNA is TGTGCCAGCAGTGGCAGGGGGGCCTATAGCAATCAGCCCCAGCATTTT.

V usage is TRBV15 and J usage is TRBJ2-3; D not resolved. The CDR3 loop spans 16 amino acids. V was clipped by 2 bases and J by 2 bases, with 14 bases between them. Germline-derived CDR1 and CDR2 are LNHNV and YYDKDF (reference sequence). CDR3 sequence reads: CATSRPRSQVTDTQYF. The CDR3 DNA follows: TGTGCCACCAGCAGACCGAGATCTCAGGTCACAGATACGCAGTATTTT. Based on the CDR3 plus reference TRBV15 and TRBJ2-3, the full variable domain is DAMVIQNPRYQVTQFGKPVTLSCSQTLNHNVMYWYQQKSSQAPKLLFHYYDKDFNNEADTPDNFQSRRPNTSFCFLDIRSPGLGDTAMYLCATSRPRSQVTDTQYFGPGTRLTVL.

The chain has TRBV5-1 and TRBJ1-1, with a tentative D call TRBD1 (5 bases). This CDR3 is built from 13 residues. Germline values: CDR1 SGHRS, CDR2 YFSETQ. Trimming removed 2 bases at V and 0 bases at J, with 5 bases between. CDR3 nucleotide sequence: TGCGCCAGCAGCTTCAGGGTGAACACTGAAGCTTTCTTT. Translated, it gives CASSFRVNTEAFF.

This chain joins TRBV27 and TRBJ2-7; TRBD1 matches at 11 bases. V dropped 6 bases and J dropped 7; count of bases not matched to a gene: 8. Germline CDR1 is MNHEY and CDR2 is SMNVEV (reference sequence). The CDR3 loop spans 14 amino acids. The CDR3 DNA reads TGTGCCAGCAGCACTTGGACAGGGGGCGATGAGCAGTACTTC. Amino acids: CASSTWTGGDEQYF.

The rearrangement uses TRBV3-1 (or the pseudogene TRBV3-2) and TRBJ2-3; D is ambiguous. Germline CDR1 is LGHDT and CDR2 is YNNKEL (reference sequence). The CDR3 loop spans 16 amino acids. Trimming removed 0 bases from V and 2 bases from J, with 12 bases in between. The CDR3 sequence: CASSQEGGVNTDTQYF. The CDR3 DNA is TGTGCCAGCAGCCAAGAAGGCGGCGTCAACACAGATACGCAGTATTTT.

V is TRBV18 and J is TRBJ1-2, with D uncertain. The CDR3 covers 12 residues. Germline V gives CDR1 KGHSH, CDR2 LQKENI. V was pared by 2 bases and J by 8 bases, with 9 bases between. The CDR3 protein is CASSPSLLGYTF. DNA of the CDR3: TGTGCCAGCTCACCAAGCCTTTTGGGCTACACCTTC.

This chain joins TRBV7-8 and TRBJ1-2; D might be TRBD1 (5 bases). The V end was cut by 5 bases, the J end by 2 bases, with 15 bases between. Germline loops: CDR1 SGHVS, CDR2 FQNEAQ. The CDR3 has 15 amino acids. The CDR3: CASSTDPRGNYGYTF. The CDR3 bases are TGTGCCAGCAGCACGGACCCTCGGGGGAACTATGGCTACACCTTC.

This clone was seen only once. The chain recombines TRBV19 with TRBJ2-7; 10 nucleotides line up with TRBD1. This CDR3 has 13 residues. Germline CDR1 is LNHDA and CDR2 is SQIVND (reference sequence). Unmatched junction bases numbered 7, after V lost 7 bases and J lost 7 bases. CDR3 residues: CASMWTGGGEQYF. The CDR3 nucleotides are TGTGCCAGTATGTGGACAGGGGGAGGGGAGCAGTACTTC.

The genes are TRBV14 and TRBJ2-1; 12 nucleotides agree with TRBD2. This CDR3 has 16 residues. Trimming removed 4 bases from V and 7 bases from J; junction bases left unmatched: 8. Per germline, CDR1 SGHDN and CDR2 FVKESK. DNA of the CDR3: TGTGCCAGCAGCCGCCTACTAGCGGGAGGTTGGAATGAGCAGTTCTTC. This sequence encodes CASSRLLAGGWNEQFF.

This chain uses TRBV19 with TRBJ2-2, with TRBD1 matching over 7 bases. V trimming: 5 bases; J trimming: 4 bases; junction bases outside the gene matches: 13. Looked up from germline, CDR1 is LNHDA and CDR2 is SQIVND (reference sequence). This CDR3 is built from 17 residues. The CDR3: CASSDYRDSGGTGELFF. The CDR3 nucleotides are TGTGCCAGTAGTGACTACCGGGACAGTGGGGGCACCGGGGAGCTGTTTTTT.

This clone was observed once. The chain joins TRBV5-1 to TRBJ2-5, with TRBD1 matching 11 bases. This CDR3 contains 16 residues. The trim removed 3 bases at V and 3 bases at J, leaving 7 bases unmatched. CDR1 is SGHRS and CDR2 is YFSETQ in the germline V gene. The CDR3 DNA reads TGCGCCAGCAGCTCACTCGGGACAGGGGGTGAAGAGACCCAGTACTTC. As protein: CASSSLGTGGEETQYF.